One sample yielded the 27 T cell receptor beta chains listed below, sequenced in a study of response to subunit inactivated influenza vaccine listed by TCRdb under 2018. The receptor library was made with RT-PCR. Instrument used: Illumina HiSeq 2500. The public reads were run again by TCRdb, first through fastp at Q25 and then through MiXCR, and only productive beta chains were kept. Each entry is one CDR3 protein sequence, shown with its most common DNA and genes. The sample table records around 530,000 distinct CDR3 sequences; roughly 12% of these occur just once. Clones ranked in the top ten supply about 9.4% of the sample. Sequences were derived from PBMCs from blood, sampled on the day of vaccination. These receptor sequences come from a man between 50 and 59 years old who received an inactivated influenza vaccine. Donor details come from another sample of the same person, matched by shared clones.

The chain carries TRBV12-3 or TRBV12-4 and TRBJ1-5, with unresolved D. The CDR3 totals 16 residues. With 4 bases removed from V and 2 bases from J, the gap between germline ends came to 15 bases. The CDR3 protein is CASSSGDDGGNQPQHF. As DNA, the CDR3 is TGTGCCAGCAGTTCTGGCGATGATGGAGGCAATCAGCCCCAGCATTTT.

This sequence joins TRBV6-2 or TRBV6-3 and TRBJ2-1; 13 bases are a match to TRBD2. The CDR3 has 16 residues. The junction had 5 bases not matched to a gene; V was cut back by 3 bases and J by 6 bases. CDR1 is MNHEY and CDR2 is SVGEGT in the germline V gene. The CDR3 loop reads CASSYPTSGGTNEQFF. The DNA of the CDR3 is TGTGCCAGCAGTTATCCGACTAGCGGGGGGACCAATGAGCAGTTCTTC.

In this sample, this clonotype turned up a few times. The chain is built from TRBV7-9 and TRBJ2-6; D uncertain. Germline V lookup: CDR1 SEHNR, CDR2 FQNEAQ (reference sequence). This CDR3 is 13 amino acids long. Trimming stripped 10 bases from V and 9 bases from J, with 16 bases between. The CDR3 bases are TGTGCCACCCCAATAGCTATTCACAACGTCCTGACTTTC. Its translation: CATPIAIHNVLTF.

V gene TRBV7-9 combines with J gene TRBJ2-7, with 12 bases that match TRBD2. V shed 4 bases, J shed 10 bases, and the junction held 8 bases outside the gene matches. In germline, CDR1 is SEHNR, CDR2 FQNEAQ (reference sequence). The CDR3 runs to 14 residues. As DNA, the CDR3 is TGTGCCAGCAGCTCCACCGGACTAGCGGGGCATCAGTACTTC. Translated, it gives CASSSTGLAGHQYF.

This clonotype was picked up a small number of times. The V and J genes are TRBV4-3 and TRBJ2-5; 7 bases are shared with TRBD2. This CDR3 spans 15 amino acids. Trimming at V came to 1 base and at J to 5 bases, leaving 7 bases not matched to a gene. Germline CDR1 LGHNA, CDR2 YSLEER. CDR3 sequence (DNA): TGCGCCAGCAGCCAAGTTGCAGGTAGCGGGGAGACCCAGTACTTC. Translating it yields CASSQVAGSGETQYF.

The chain joins TRBV2 to TRBJ2-1; 8 bases align to TRBD1. The V segment lost 7 bases and the J segment 5 bases; nucleotides outside the gene matches: 10. CDR3 length: 15 amino acids. Germline V lookup: CDR1 SNHLY, CDR2 FYNNEI. As DNA, the CDR3 is TGTGCCAGCATTCGCGGGACAGGACTCAACAATGAGCAGTTCTTC. Translated, it gives CASIRGTGLNNEQFF.

This clonotype occurred a few times. Here the CDR3 reads CSASPPPTGYYGYTF. The DNA for the CDR3 is TGCAGTGCTAGCCCCCCGCCGACAGGGTACTATGGCTACACCTTC. The chain joins TRBV20-1 to TRBJ1-2; 7 bases fit TRBD1. V was pared by 3 bases and J by 3 bases, with 10 bases of the junction left unmatched. Germline-derived CDR1 and CDR2 are DFQATT and SNEGSKA (reference sequence). The CDR3 has 15 amino acids.

This clonotype was recorded a few times. The V gene is TRBV25-1, the J gene TRBJ2-3; D possibly matches TRBD1 or TRBD2 (6 bases each). The CDR3 runs to 18 residues. Germline V CDR1 and CDR2: MGHDK, SYGVNS. Trimming removed 4 bases from V and 0 bases from J, with 20 bases in between. DNA for the CDR3: TGTGCCAGCAGTGGGGGGGCCTCCGGGCCCACAAGCACAGATACGCAGTATTTT. As protein: CASSGGASGPTSTDTQYF.

V and J are TRBV28 and TRBJ2-1; possibly TRBD1 or TRBD2 for D (5 bases each). The V and J ends lost 2 bases and 5 bases respectively, with 16 bases between them. Germline CDR1 reads MDHEN; CDR2 reads SYDVKM. This CDR3 is 16 amino acids long. The DNA for the CDR3 is TGTGCCAGCAGTTTAGCTCCGGGACGCCGCGACAATGAGCAGTTCTTC. Its protein is CASSLAPGRRDNEQFF.

This clonotype occurred many times. The chain couples TRBV18 to TRBJ1-1, with D unclear. This CDR3 is 11 amino acids long. CDR1 is KGHSH, CDR2 LQKENI, per germline. Between the trimmed V and J ends, which lost 6 bases and 7 bases, there was a span of 9 bases. DNA for the CDR3: TGTGCCAGCTCGGCGGGAGATGAAGCTTTCTTT. It is translated as CASSAGDEAFF.

The chain has TRBV5-1 and TRBJ2-1; TRBD2 aligns across 7 bases. V dropped 6 bases and J dropped 6; count of bases not matched to a gene: 12. This CDR3 is built from 15 residues. CDR1 is SGHRS and CDR2 is YFSETQ in the germline V gene. CDR3 loop: CASIGSEAGPNEQFF. CDR3 coding DNA: TGCGCCAGCATCGGCTCGGAAGCGGGACCCAATGAGCAGTTCTTC.

The chain recombines TRBV12-3 or TRBV12-4 with TRBJ1-1; 10 nucleotides line up with TRBD1. The CDR3 sequence is 12 residues long. The V segment lost 5 bases and the J segment 11 bases; nucleotides outside the gene matches: 5. The CDR3: CASSLGTGDAFF. The CDR3 DNA follows: TGTGCCAGCAGTCTCGGGACAGGGGATGCTTTCTTT.

This clonotype was found a few times. V gene TRBV28 combines with J gene TRBJ2-1; D unresolved. Germline CDR1 and CDR2: MDHEN and SYDVKM. The V gene lost 3 bases and the J gene lost 0 bases, with 12 bases spanning the gap. CDR3 length: 16 amino acids. In nucleotides, the CDR3 is TGTGCCAGCAGTTTTCATGTTCTGAGCTCCTACAATGAGCAGTTCTTC. Encoded protein: CASSFHVLSSYNEQFF.

V gene TRBV4-1 combines with J gene TRBJ1-2; TRBD1 is a possible D gene (6 bases). V lost 3 bases and J 3 bases, leaving 11 bases between the germline ends. The CDR3 extends over 14 amino acids. Germline values: CDR1 MGHRA, CDR2 YSYEKL. For the CDR3, the DNA is TGCGCCAGCAGCCAGAACAGGGTATACTATGGCTACACCTTC. It translates to CASSQNRVYYGYTF.

The table lists this clonotype with a few counts. The gene calls are TRBV9 and TRBJ2-3; maybe TRBD2 (5 bases). The V gene's germline CDR1 is SGDLS and CDR2 YYNGEE. Deletions cut 4 bases from V and 2 bases from J, with 14 bases between. The CDR3 length is 15 residues. CDR3 loop: CASSLGGSNTDTQYF. CDR3 sequence (DNA): TGTGCCAGCAGCTTAGGCGGGTCTAACACAGATACGCAGTATTTT.

This clonotype appeared once. The gene calls are TRBV6-1 and TRBJ1-1; tentatively, D is TRBD1 (5 bases). This CDR3 has 17 amino acids. The V and J ends lost 3 bases and 0 bases respectively, with 17 bases between them. From germline, CDR1 is MNHNS and CDR2 SASEGT. CDR3 nucleotides: TGTGCCAGCAGTGACCCCACAGGTCCGTACGTGAACACTGAAGCTTTCTTT. Its translation: CASSDPTGPYVNTEAFF.

This clonotype was seen repeatedly, ten times or more. This sequence joins TRBV7-2 and TRBJ2-3, with a weak D call TRBD2 (6 bases). This CDR3 region has 14 residues. Germline lookup yields CDR1 SGHTA and CDR2 FQGNSA. Trimming removed 3 bases from V and 0 bases from J, with 7 bases in between. The CDR3 spells CASSLGLSTDTQYF. For the CDR3, the DNA is TGTGCCAGCAGCTTGGGACTTAGCACAGATACGCAGTATTTT.

The chain links TRBV12-3 or TRBV12-4 to TRBJ1-5; 8 bases fit TRBD1. There are 14 residues in the CDR3. V shed 5 bases and J 10 bases; nucleotides not matched to a gene: 10. Here the CDR3 reads CASSGGQAQFPQHF. The CDR3 nucleotides are TGTGCCAGCAGTGGGGGACAGGCACAATTTCCCCAGCATTTT.

This clonotype has more than one count but fewer than ten. The chain combines TRBV28 with TRBJ1-4; D not certain. CDR3 size: 14 residues. The V gene lost 5 bases and the J gene lost 8 bases, with 15 bases spanning the gap. Germline V lookup: CDR1 MDHEN, CDR2 SYDVKM. The CDR3 is CASSVTATGEKLFF. In nucleotides, the CDR3 is TGTGCCAGCAGTGTGACCGCGACCGGGGAAAAACTGTTTTTT.

This clonotype was observed a handful of times. This chain links TRBV24-1 with TRBJ2-2; 11 bases align to TRBD2. V was clipped by 7 bases and J by 4 bases; unmatched bases: 10. The CDR3 spans 17 residues. The germline V gene encodes CDR1 KGHDR and CDR2 SFDVKD. The CDR3 DNA reads as TGTGCCACCAGCCCAGGGACTAGCGGTTTTGGCACCGGGGAGCTGTTTTTT. It is translated as CATSPGTSGFGTGELFF.

In its sample, this clonotype was seen a few times. The CDR3 coding sequence is TGTGCCAGTAGTATAATCCCGGACCGAAAATTGCGGGAAAAACTGTTTTTT. Its protein is CASSIIPDRKLREKLFF. The chain joins TRBV19 to TRBJ1-4; D is unclear. Per germline, CDR1 LNHDA and CDR2 SQIVND (reference sequence). The CDR3 runs to 17 residues. Deletions cut 2 bases from V and 8 bases from J, with 21 bases between.

This sequence joins TRBV5-6 and TRBJ2-5, with 9 bases lining up with TRBD2. There are 15 residues in the CDR3. The V segment lost 4 bases and the J segment 5 bases; nucleotides outside the gene matches: 9. CDR1 is SGHDT, CDR2 YYEEEE, per germline. Here the CDR3 DNA reads TGTGCCAGCAGCCCATTAGCGGGAGCGGGGGAGACCCAGTACTTC. It specifies CASSPLAGAGETQYF.

The chain links TRBV7-2 to TRBJ1-6; D uncertain. The V gene's germline CDR1 is SGHTA and CDR2 FQGNSA. The CDR3 is 14 residues long. Trimming took off 5 bases at V and 3 bases at J, with 8 bases between the two ends. The CDR3 protein is CASSPGDYNSPLHF. Written as DNA, the CDR3 is TGTGCCAGCAGCCCCGGGGACTATAATTCACCCCTCCACTTT.

This chain joins TRBV7-8 and TRBJ2-7; D perhaps matches TRBD2 (6 bases). The germline V gene has CDR1 SGHVS and CDR2 FQNEAQ. V shed 8 bases and J shed 1 base, with 21 bases lying between them. The CDR3 covers 16 residues. CDR3 sequence reads: CASEKEPGSGSYEQYF. DNA of the CDR3: TGTGCCAGCGAGAAGGAACCAGGGAGCGGGTCCTACGAGCAGTACTTC.

This chain connects TRBV12-3 or TRBV12-4 to TRBJ2-3; D ambiguous. V was trimmed by 6 bases and J by 0 bases, leaving 19 bases between them. The CDR3 runs 17 residues. CDR3 protein: CASRPLRDAPSTDTQYF. CDR3 bases: TGTGCCAGCAGGCCTTTGCGCGATGCTCCTAGCACAGATACGCAGTATTTT.

This rearrangement joins TRBV7-8 to TRBJ1-5; 7 nucleotides line up with TRBD1. Germline V CDR1 and CDR2: SGHVS, FQNEAQ. Germline trimming cut 0 bases from V and 6 bases from J; bases unmatched to any gene: 5. There are 15 residues in the CDR3. In DNA, the CDR3 is TGTGCCAGCAGCTTAGCTGGGACAGTCGGTCAGCCCCAGCATTTT. Translating it yields CASSLAGTVGQPQHF.

This clonotype was picked up a small number of times. The chain has TRBV10-1 and TRBJ1-1, with D hard to call. Germline CDR1 and CDR2: WNHNN and SYGVQD (reference sequence). Trimming stripped 0 bases from V and 6 bases from J, with 8 bases between. CDR3 length equals 13 residues. DNA for the CDR3: TGCGCCAGCAGTGAGTCGGGCTTATCTGAAGCTTTCTTT. This sequence encodes CASSESGLSEAFF.